These 5 T cell receptor beta chains were all obtained from the same sample, sequenced in a study of shared clonotypes between healthy human individuals. Only in-frame clones appear in the TCRdb table, and some are missing; sequencing was by immunoSEQ multiplex PCR. The sample holds approximately 940,000 clones, over 75% seen once. Sequenced: memory CD4+ T cells sorted from blood. The subset: CD45RA-negative fraction. These TCRs come from a man aged 18 to 35 in good health.

The CDR3 loop reads CASSLDWLADTYEQYF. In DNA form, the CDR3 reads TGTGCCAGCAGCTTAGATTGGCTAGCGGATACCTACGAGCAGTACTTC. The rearrangement links TRBV11-2 to TRBJ2-7; 7 nucleotides agree with TRBD2. Unmatched junction bases numbered 7, after V lost 0 bases and J lost 2 bases. Germline V CDR1 and CDR2: SGHAT, FQNNGV. This CDR3 is 16 amino acids long.

The chain uses TRBV11-3 and TRBJ2-7; D remains unclear. This CDR3 region has 14 residues. Germline assignment: CDR1 SGHNT and CDR2 YENEEA. Trimming left V 5 bases short and J 3 bases short, with 14 bases between. This CDR3 reads CASSISVLVYEQYF. CDR3 DNA: TGTGCCAGCAGCATTTCAGTTCTAGTCTACGAGCAGTACTTC.

J is TRBJ2-1 and V is TRBV30; weak D call: TRBD2 (5 bases). The germline gives CDR1 GTSNPN, CDR2 SVGIG (reference sequence). The CDR3 covers 14 residues. The V gene lost 2 bases and the J gene lost 10 bases, with 18 bases spanning the gap. The CDR3 is CAWSRWEPPREQFF. The CDR3 bases are TGTGCCTGGAGTAGGTGGGAGCCCCCACGGGAGCAGTTCTTC. The entire variable domain, with the rest obtained from reference TRBV30 and TRBJ2-1, is as follows: SQTIHQWPATLVQPVGSPLSLECTVEGTSNPNLYWYRQAAGRGLQLLFYSVGIGQISSEVPQNLSASRPQDRQFILSSKKLLLSDSGFYLCAWSRWEPPREQFFGPGTRLTVL.

The chain couples TRBV28 to TRBJ1-2; TRBD1 is a possible D gene (6 bases). The CDR3 contains 16 residues. Trimming took off 1 base at V and 4 bases at J, with 16 bases between the two ends. Per germline, CDR1 MDHEN and CDR2 SYDVKM. CDR3 nucleotides: TGTGCCAGCAGTTTATCTACCCGGACAGCAGGCTATGGCTACACCTTC. Its translation is CASSLSTRTAGYGYTF.

V is TRBV2 and J is TRBJ1-4; D remains ambiguous. Trimming took 6 bases from V and 4 from J, leaving 12 bases between them. Looked up from germline, CDR1 is SNHLY and CDR2 is FYNNEI. This CDR3 contains 14 residues. The CDR3 loop is CASSPTLINEKLFF. DNA for the CDR3: TGTGCCAGCAGCCCCACCTTAATTAATGAAAAACTGTTTTTT.